Here is one T cell receptor beta chain with its context. This sample was taken from a study of blood T cell repertoires in COVID-19. Original handling: For nucleated cells, counts were estimated from reference gene primer amplification. Libraries were prepared by immunoSEQ multiplex PCR; TCRdb keeps only in-frame clonotypes and omits some of them. V and J calls and clone size are those listed in that table; D and trimming were worked out from the DNA. The repertoire includes 55,000 to 65,000 clones, approximately 82% of them detected once, and less than 4.5% sits in the top ten. V lost 6 bases and J lost 4; bases outside the gene matches: 11. The CDR3 is 15 residues long. Looked up from germline, CDR1 is MNHEY and CDR2 is SVGAGI.

The TCR was taken from a man in his 60s with acute or convalescent COVID-19. Sequencing used peripheral blood. The chain recombines TRBV6-5 with TRBJ1-2; 7 bases line up with TRBD1. The CDR3 bases are TGTGCCAGCAGCCTAAGGATAGGGGGCGGCTATGGCTACACCTTC. The encoded protein is CASSLRIGGGYGYTF.